Sequencing of this T cell receptor beta chain was carried out in a study of tumor and adjacent non-tumor tissue in lung cancer. Background on the study: The cohort had about a dozen adenocarcinoma, a couple of squamous cell and 1 small cell patients.

In regard to this clonotype: What it binds is unknown. No conserved phenylalanine or tryptophan ends this CDR3, so it is likely a read error.

A modified ARM-PCR protocol with three rounds of nested PCR amplified TCRbeta. TCRdb processed the multiplex PCR reads anew with MiXCR; each CDR3 protein has one entry. This sample has fewer than 120,000 distinct CDR3 sequences; 75% to 90% occur once, and the top ten carry approximately 22%. No cell sorting was done before RNA was extracted from the tissue. CDR1 is LGHNA and CDR2 is YNFKEQ in the germline V gene. The CDR3 sequence is 14 residues long. Study results and limitations: Significantly higher TCR diversity was found in tumor than normal lung.

This receptor was obtained from a man in his 70s with non-small cell lung cancer. The sample taken for sequencing was lung tumor tissue. The chain carries TRBV4-2 and TRBJ2-7; 8 nucleotides agree with TRBD1. The CDR3 is CPSSQGQGLYEQYL. The CDR3 nucleotides are TGTCCCAGCAGCCAAGGACAGGGTCTCTACGAACAGTACTTG.